This T cell receptor (beta chain) derives from a study of blood T cell repertoires in COVID-19. About the research overall: The origin of the acute and convalescent COVID-19 samples was the United States, Italy and Spain. From T cells, B-cell-depleted T cells, or PBMCs came the material, which was cDNA or gDNA.

Per the authors' pipeline: Reference gene primer amplification yielded estimated nucleated cell counts. Sequencing was performed with immunoSEQ multiplex PCR; in TCRdb, only in-frame clones are kept and a portion is missing. The V and J calls and clone size come from that table; D and trimming were worked out from the DNA. The sample holds 86,000 or so clones, around 80% seen once. Sample: peripheral blood. The sequence came from a woman aged 80 or older with acute or convalescent COVID-19.

CDR3 DNA: TGTGCCACCAGTGATCCCCGGGTCGGAGACAATGAGCAGTTCTTC. Translation gives CATSDPRVGDNEQFF. The chain links TRBV24-1 to TRBJ2-1, with no clear D. Germline-derived CDR1 and CDR2 are KGHDR and SFDVKD. The CDR3 loop spans 15 amino acids. V was shortened by 3 bases and J by 5 bases, with 13 bases between the two germline ends.